The present T cell receptor beta chain was sequenced within a study of blood T cell repertoires in COVID-19 (dated by TCRdb to the early 2020s). Regarding the study in general: Samples from collaborators originated in the United States, Italy and Spain and spanned both the acute and convalescent phases of COVID-19. The material from the prospective study consisted of cDNA or gDNA derived from T cells, B-cell-depleted T cells, or PBMCs. The samples were drawn from the first 160 participants of the ongoing ImmuneRACE study and from 950 to 1,500 subjects provided by 6 global collaborators. Subjects who had been exposed to COVID-19, were actively infected with it, or had recovered from it provided the deeply sampled blood TCRbeta repertoires that made up the dataset. The repertoires were made available in a free public database intended to serve as a resource for research on the immune response to SARS-CoV-2. Where available, HLA class I and class II types were obtained from metadata supplied by the sample provider rather than from assay-based typing. The sample metadata nearly always contained a de-identified subject ID, COVID-19 status, age in years and sex.

A second Seattle source provided samples from volunteer blood donors who had recovered from COVID-19. The collaborating institutions used their own protocols to collect whole blood in K2EDTA tubes. Collaborator samples were shipped for TCRbeta analysis as frozen whole blood, isolated PBMCs, or DNA extracted from either sample type. As to this clone: The antigen it binds to is not known. The sample holds no much larger clone one base away, and base qualities are not on file.

TCRbeta CDR3 regions were amplified from genomic DNA by means of the immunoSEQ Assay, a bias-controlled multiplex PCR. Regarding the original processing steps: Within the assay, amplification of reference gene primers was used to estimate how many nucleated cells each sample contained. To quantify the absolute abundance of each unique TCRbeta CDR3 rearrangement, sequence reads were collapsed and filtered. For each sample, productive Simpson clonality was calculated as the square root of Simpson's diversity index across productive rearrangements. Sourced from immuneACCESS, this table was stored by TCRdb with only in-frame sequences that have V and J called. A share of the clones is absent; for the studies checked, an unresolved V gene accounts for under half, and the remainder has no known explanation. V, J and clone size reflect that table, while D and trimming were determined from the DNA. Present in this sample are a few hundred thousand clones, roughly 90% of which were seen just once. The ten largest clonotypes hold under 7.5% of the sample.

V loses 0 bases at its end and J loses 1 base; junction bases beyond the gene matches: 2. The CDR3 covers 15 residues, taking in both the cysteine and the phenylalanine. The entry retains the CDR3 DNA only, 45 bases that are in frame from base 1. CDR1 and CDR2, per the germline V gene, are WSHSY and SAAADI. Overall study outcomes, separate from this receptor: How much clinical and demographic metadata was included differed by source and by participant, and the metadata was provided uncurated.

The sequencing input was peripheral blood. Recombination connected TRBV10-2 to TRBJ2-7; TRBD2 agrees with 8 junctional bases. This receptor was obtained from a young man who had recovered from COVID-19. The CDR3 protein: CASSESSGVSYEQYF. The DNA reads as follows: TGCGCCAGCAGTGAGTCTAGCGGGGTTTCCTACGAGCAGTACTTC.